These 16 T cell receptor beta chains were all obtained from the same sample, sequenced in a study of blood T cells in healthy people across ages. A sample-barcoded 5' primer and a J-beta primer mix were used in a second PCR of roughly 7 to 11 cycles. TCRdb reprocessed the 5' RACE reads via MiXCR and lists one record per CDR3 protein. Of over 1,200,000 distinct CDR3 sequences listed, approximately 59% are singletons. The specimen sequenced was blood. The receptors were gathered from a man between 18 and 35 years old in good health.

The gene calls are TRBV27 and TRBJ1-1; 9 bases agree with TRBD1. Germline CDR1 MNHEY, CDR2 SMNVEV (reference sequence). This CDR3 is built from 17 residues. V lost 5 bases to trimming and J lost 0 bases; unmatched junction nucleotides: 10. In DNA, the CDR3 is TGTGCCAGCAGTCCGTGGACAGGGGTTTTCATGAACACTGAAGCTTTCTTT. Translated, it gives CASSPWTGVFMNTEAFF.

The genes are TRBV25-1 and TRBJ2-4; 8 nucleotides agree with TRBD2. Germline V gene data show CDR1 as MGHDK and CDR2 as SYGVNS. The V and J ends lost 4 bases and 13 bases, in that order; junction bases with no gene match: 9. The CDR3 loop spans 13 amino acids. CDR3 bases: TGTGCCAGCAGTGGTCGGGGGGGAGGGGAGCAGTACTTC. Encoded protein: CASSGRGGGEQYF.

This clonotype was counted only a few times. The chain is built from TRBV27 and TRBJ2-5, with D unclear. V dropped 5 bases and J dropped 0 bases, with 19 bases sitting between them. CDR3 size: 17 residues. CDR1 MNHEY and CDR2 SMNVEV come from the germline V gene (reference sequence). CDR3 DNA: TGTGCCAGCAGTCCACCCCGGCAGAACCAGTACCAAGAGACCCAGTACTTC. Protein sequence: CASSPPRQNQYQETQYF.

The chain carries TRBV12-3 or TRBV12-4 and TRBJ2-5; D unclear. CDR3 length: 13 residues. V lost 3 bases and J lost 4, with 9 bases in between. DNA of the CDR3: TGTGCCAGCAGTTTCCAGACGGTAGAGACCCAGTACTTC. Residues: CASSFQTVETQYF.

V usage is TRBV7-2 and J usage is TRBJ1-4; D uncertain. The CDR3 covers 12 residues. Germline assignment: CDR1 SGHTA and CDR2 FQGNSA. V dropped 5 bases and J dropped 7 bases, with 8 bases sitting between them. The CDR3 loop is CASSVEFEKLFF. CDR3 nucleotides: TGTGCCAGCAGCGTCGAATTTGAAAAACTGTTTTTT. Using reference TRBV7-2 and TRBJ1-4 for the parts outside the CDR3, the full variable domain is GAGVSQSPSNKVTEKGKDVELRCDPISGHTALYWYRQSLGQGLEFLIYFQGNSAPDKSGLPSDRFSAERTGGSVSTLTIQRTQQEDSAVYLCASSVEFEKLFFGSGTQLSVL.

The V and J genes are TRBV20-1 and TRBJ1-4; no clear D. The germline gives CDR1 DFQATT, CDR2 SNEGSKA (reference sequence). This CDR3 region has 15 residues. V lost 5 bases and J lost 8, with 21 bases in between. The CDR3: CSARRDSKGGEKLFF. The CDR3 region has the DNA TGCAGTGCTCGGAGAGACTCAAAGGGAGGGGAAAAACTGTTTTTT.

The V gene is TRBV29-1, the J gene TRBJ2-4; TRBD2 matches at 9 bases. The DNA end lines up better with TRBJ2-7; the J call may be wrong. This CDR3 contains 16 residues. CDR1 SQVTM and CDR2 ANQGSEA come from the germline V gene. In nucleotides, the CDR3 is TGCAGCGCCATACCCCATATAGCGGGAGAGGGGTACGAGCAGTACTTC. It specifies CSAIPHIAGEGYEQYF.

This sequence joins TRBV11-2 and TRBJ2-7; D may be TRBD1 (7 bases). V lost 2 bases to trimming and J lost 3 bases, with 17 bases between them. Germline lookup yields CDR1 SGHAT and CDR2 FQNNGV. The CDR3 is 16 residues long. The CDR3 here is CASSLRSGQGGYEQYF. The DNA of the CDR3 is TGTGCCAGCAGCTTAAGGTCGGGCCAGGGGGGCTACGAGCAGTACTTC.

V is TRBV27 and J is TRBJ2-7, with D possibly being TRBD2 (5 bases). The CDR3 extends over 16 amino acids. Between the trimmed V and J ends, which lost 0 bases and 7 bases, there was a span of 19 bases. The germline V gene encodes CDR1 MNHEY and CDR2 SMNVEV (reference sequence). This chain's CDR3 is CASSLSPRRGLQEQYF. In DNA, the CDR3 is TGTGCCAGCAGTTTATCCCCCCGCCGAGGGCTACAAGAGCAGTACTTC.

This rearrangement joins TRBV6-1 to TRBJ1-2, with 10 bases lining up with TRBD1. Germline CDR1 MNHNS, CDR2 SASEGT. The V segment lost 2 bases and the J segment 7 bases; nucleotides outside the gene matches: 7. The CDR3 sequence is 15 residues long. The CDR3 DNA is TGTGCCAGCAGTGAATCCCCCGGGACAGGGGCTGGCTACACCTTC. Its translation: CASSESPGTGAGYTF.

The rearrangement joins TRBV28 to TRBJ2-4, with no clear D. The V gene's germline CDR1 is MDHEN and CDR2 SYDVKM. V lost 1 base, J lost 0 bases, and 16 bases lay in between. The CDR3 consists of 18 residues. CDR3 coding DNA: TGTGCCAGCAGTTTATCCCCCACTGAACTTCTAGCCAAAAACATTCAGTACTTC. It encodes CASSLSPTELLAKNIQYF. Drawing the rest from reference TRBV28 and TRBJ2-4, the complete variable domain is DVKVTQSSRYLVKRTGEKVFLECVQDMDHENMFWYRQDPGLGLRLIYFSYDVKMKEKGDIPEGYSVSREKKERFSLILESASTNQTSMYLCASSLSPTELLAKNIQYFGAGTRLSVL.

The chain links TRBV28 to TRBJ2-7; D is possibly TRBD2 (6 bases). This CDR3 contains 14 residues. Germline V lookup: CDR1 MDHEN, CDR2 SYDVKM. The V end was cut by 2 bases, the J end by 2 bases, with 10 bases between. The CDR3 loop is CASSLGTSPYEQYF. The CDR3 DNA follows: TGTGCCAGCAGTTTAGGGACTTCCCCCTACGAGCAGTACTTC.

The chain combines TRBV18 with TRBJ2-4, with D maybe TRBD1 (6 bases). The DNA matches TRBJ2-7 better at its end, which makes the J call doubtful. Germline assignment: CDR1 KGHSH and CDR2 LQKENI. This CDR3 has 15 amino acids. In nucleotides, the CDR3 is TGTGCCAGCTCCCGAACAGGGTCTCCGGCGGGCGAGCAGTACTTC. It codes for CASSRTGSPAGEQYF.

The V and J genes are TRBV25-1 and TRBJ2-1; D is perhaps TRBD2 (6 bases). The V end was cut by 5 bases, the J end by 10 bases, with 18 bases between. The CDR3 sequence is 14 residues long. The germline CDR1 and CDR2 sequences are MGHDK and SYGVNS. CDR3 sequence (DNA): TGTGCCAGCAGTACCTTGGAGACGGGGGACGAGCAGTTCTTC. Translation gives CASSTLETGDEQFF.

The chain uses TRBV4-1 and TRBJ2-2, with 16 bases fitting TRBD2. V lost 4 bases to trimming and J lost 9 bases; unmatched junction nucleotides: 14. Germline loops: CDR1 MGHRA, CDR2 YSYEKL. The CDR3 has 19 residues. The CDR3 loop reads CASSREPGLAGGPFRELFF. CDR3 bases: TGCGCCAGCAGCCGGGAGCCGGGACTAGCGGGGGGGCCGTTCAGGGAGCTGTTTTTT.

The CDR3 spells CASRPQLAGTSNEQFF. The CDR3 DNA reads TGTGCCAGCAGACCCCAACTAGCGGGGACGAGCAATGAGCAGTTCTTC. The V and J genes are TRBV2 and TRBJ2-1; TRBD2 agrees at 10 bases. Per the germline V gene, CDR1 is SNHLY and CDR2 is FYNNEI. J was trimmed by 6 bases and V by 6 bases; bases with no gene match: 11. This CDR3 is built from 16 residues. The variable domain in full, completed from reference TRBV2 and TRBJ2-1, reads EPEVTQTPSHQVTQMGQEVILRCVPISNHLYFYWYRQILGQKVEFLVSFYNNEISEKSEIFDDQFSVERPDGSNFTLKIRSTKLEDSAMYFCASRPQLAGTSNEQFFGPGTRLTVL.